This entry features one TCR beta chain sequence. Its matching antigen is unknown. The germline V gene encodes CDR1 SGHNT and CDR2 YENEEA. V was pared by 1 base and J by 11 bases, with 7 bases of the junction left unmatched. CDR3 length: 14 residues. This sample was taken from a study of OX40 agonist ivuxolimab in advanced cancers. Data came from immunoSEQ multiplex PCR; TCRdb stores just in-frame clones and leaves some out. The sample lists tens of thousands of clones, 70% to 90% occurring once. Overall study results and limits: Researchers did not determine the expanded peripheral T cells' antigen specificity.

This receptor was obtained from an adult with an advanced solid tumor such as melanoma, head and neck, liver or kidney cancer. Sequenced material: CD4+ or CD8+ T cells sorted from blood, taken in a trial of the OX40 agonist ivuxolimab. The chain uses TRBV11-3 and TRBJ2-4, with 8 nucleotides matching TRBD1. The CDR3: CASSLAGQARVQYF. In DNA form, the CDR3 reads TGTGCCAGCAGCTTAGCGGGACAGGCAAGGGTTCAGTACTTC. Using reference TRBV11-3 and TRBJ2-4 for the parts outside the CDR3, the full variable domain is EAGVVQSPRYKIIEKKQPVAFWCNPISGHNTLYWYLQNLGQGPELLIRYENEEAVDDSQLPKDRFSAERLKGVDSTLKIQPAELGDSAVYLCASSLAGQARVQYFGAGTRLSVL.